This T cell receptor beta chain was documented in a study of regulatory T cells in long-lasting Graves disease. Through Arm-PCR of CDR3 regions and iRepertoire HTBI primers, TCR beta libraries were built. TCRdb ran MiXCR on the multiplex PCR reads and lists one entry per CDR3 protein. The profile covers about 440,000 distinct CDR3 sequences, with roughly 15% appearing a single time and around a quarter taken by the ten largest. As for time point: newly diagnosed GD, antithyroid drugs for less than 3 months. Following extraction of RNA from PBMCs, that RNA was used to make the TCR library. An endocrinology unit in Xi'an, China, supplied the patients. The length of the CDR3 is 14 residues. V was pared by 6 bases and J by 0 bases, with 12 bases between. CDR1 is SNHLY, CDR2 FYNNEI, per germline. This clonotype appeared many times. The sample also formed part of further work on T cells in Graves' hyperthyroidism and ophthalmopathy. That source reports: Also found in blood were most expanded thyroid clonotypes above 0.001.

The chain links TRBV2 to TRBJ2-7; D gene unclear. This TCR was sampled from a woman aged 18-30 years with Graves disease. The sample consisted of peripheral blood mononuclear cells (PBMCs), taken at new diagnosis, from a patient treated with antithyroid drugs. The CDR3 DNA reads TGTGCCAGCAGAATCGGGTCTAGCTCCTACGAGCAGTACTTC. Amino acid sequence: CASRIGSSSYEQYF.